The 5 T cell receptor beta chains presented below share a single source sample, sequenced in a study of T cell repertoires in cytomegalovirus infection. Their recognized antigens are unknown. A single record per CDR3 protein comes from TCRdb applying MiXCR to the reads. The repertoire holds more than 65,000 distinct CDR3 sequences, under 55% seen once, with approximately 95% in the top ten. This material consisted of CD8+ T cells from cultured PBMCs, taken from culture after CMV antigen stimulation. The receptors stem from a human donor in good health (CMV status not recorded). Some clones in this sample may be carry-over from other donors' samples.

The chain combines TRBV4-2 with TRBJ1-1; perhaps TRBD1 as D (5 bases). The V gene's germline CDR1 is LGHNA and CDR2 YNFKEQ. This CDR3 has 12 residues. V lost 5 bases to trimming and J lost 7 bases, with 11 bases between them. CDR3 nucleotides: TGTGCCAGCAGCTCGGGGGGGGGTGAAGCTTTCTTT. This translates into CASSSGGGEAFF.

This clonotype showed up just a few times. The chain combines TRBV27 with TRBJ2-2, with D maybe TRBD2 (6 bases). This CDR3 has 13 residues. V was trimmed by 3 bases and J by 7 bases, leaving 9 bases between them. CDR1 and CDR2 (germline): MNHEY, SMNVEV (reference sequence). CDR3 sequence reads: CASSFPAGGELFF. The DNA of the CDR3 is TGTGCCAGCAGTTTTCCAGCGGGCGGGGAGCTGTTTTTT.

The genes are TRBV12-3 or TRBV12-4 and TRBJ2-1; D unclear. CDR3 length: 15 amino acids. The V gene lost 3 bases and the J gene lost 7 bases, with 16 bases spanning the gap. The CDR3 coding sequence is TGTGCCAGCAGTTTTGATGCAGGCCCCCTGAATGAGCAGTTCTTC. Translated, it gives CASSFDAGPLNEQFF.

V usage is TRBV7-6 and J usage is TRBJ2-3; 10 bases map to TRBD2. Germline V CDR1 and CDR2: SGHVS, FNYEAQ. This CDR3 has 19 amino acids. V lost 4 bases to trimming and J lost 0 bases; unmatched junction nucleotides: 13. The CDR3 loop reads CASSSGTSAPSASTDTQYF. Here the CDR3 DNA reads TGTGCCAGCAGCTCCGGGACTAGCGCACCAAGTGCTAGCACAGATACGCAGTATTTT.

The gene calls are TRBV18 and TRBJ2-5, with D perhaps TRBD2 (7 bases). The V gene's germline CDR1 is KGHSH and CDR2 LQKENI. Trimming removed 5 bases at V and 10 bases at J, with 20 bases between. This CDR3 is built from 14 residues. The CDR3 coding sequence is TGTGCCAGCTCAACAGGGACAAGGACTAGGGACCAGTACTTC. Protein product: CASSTGTRTRDQYF.